These 14 T cell receptor beta chains share one sample of origin, sequenced in a study of identical twins. TCRdb redid the calling of the 5' RACE reads with MiXCR, one entry per CDR3 protein. The sample includes 600,000 to 800,000 distinct CDR3 sequences, about 20% of them seen just once. Another study also made use of these data, one on T cells expressing NK-cell markers.

The sample comprised PBMCs. These TCRs come from a young woman in good health.

The chain links TRBV29-1 to TRBJ2-3, with TRBD1 matching over 8 bases. Looked up from germline, CDR1 is SQVTM and CDR2 is ANQGSEA. The CDR3 is 14 amino acids. V lost 4 bases and J lost 3; bases outside the gene matches: 6. CDR3 sequence reads: CSVGTGSPTDTQYF. In DNA form, the CDR3 reads TGCAGCGTTGGGACAGGGTCTCCTACAGATACGCAGTATTTT.

This clonotype was detected only a few times. This chain uses TRBV7-2 with TRBJ2-7, with D tentatively TRBD1 or TRBD2 (5 bases each). This CDR3 region has 15 residues. The germline V gene has CDR1 SGHTA and CDR2 FQGNSA. V gave up 5 bases and J gave up 3 bases, with 17 bases separating them. The DNA of the CDR3 is TGTGCCAGCAGCCGCACGAGGGGCGCGTTCTACGAGCAGTACTTC. As protein: CASSRTRGAFYEQYF.

This clonotype was picked up a small number of times. The V gene is TRBV20-1, the J gene TRBJ1-2; D is perhaps TRBD1 (5 bases). The V end lost 2 bases, the J end lost 5 bases, and 12 bases lay between the germline ends. Germline values: CDR1 DFQATT, CDR2 SNEGSKA (reference sequence). This CDR3 has 13 amino acids. The DNA of the CDR3 is TGCAGTGCTAGATCCGACGGGGCTTATGGCTACACCTTC. Translation gives CSARSDGAYGYTF.

This clonotype occurred a few times. The chain recombines TRBV6-1 with TRBJ2-3; D call uncertain. Looked up from germline, CDR1 is MNHNS and CDR2 is SASEGT. The V and J ends lost 4 bases and 6 bases respectively, with 5 bases between them. The CDR3 is made up of 11 amino acids. The CDR3 DNA is TGTGCCAGCAGTGTATATGATACGCAGTATTTT. It encodes CASSVYDTQYF.

This clonotype turned up a few times. The chain employs TRBV20-1 and TRBJ1-6; D remains unclear. The CDR3 totals 13 residues. V was cut by 6 bases and J by 8 bases, with 14 bases left in between. Germline-derived CDR1 and CDR2 are DFQATT and SNEGSKA (reference sequence). The CDR3, as DNA: TGCAGTGCCCATAGGGTAGGAGATTCACCCCTCCACTTT. This sequence encodes CSAHRVGDSPLHF.

This sequence joins TRBV12-3 or TRBV12-4 and TRBJ1-5; D is undetermined. V dropped 1 base and J dropped 0 bases, with 7 bases sitting between them. The CDR3 runs 15 residues. The DNA of the CDR3 is TGTGCCAGCAGTTTAGGGCAGAATAGCAATCAGCCCCAGCATTTT. This sequence encodes CASSLGQNSNQPQHF.

This clonotype was seen a handful of times. The chain links TRBV18 to TRBJ2-7; the match to TRBD2 covers 9 bases. The CDR3 length is 13 residues. The trim removed 3 bases at V and 5 bases at J, leaving 2 bases unmatched. Per the germline V gene, CDR1 is KGHSH and CDR2 is LQKENI. The CDR3: CASSPGLADEQYF. DNA of the CDR3: TGTGCCAGCTCACCGGGACTAGCCGACGAGCAGTACTTC.

This clonotype appeared a few times. This chain uses TRBV9 with TRBJ2-1; possibly TRBD1 or TRBD2 for D (5 bases each). In germline, CDR1 is SGDLS, CDR2 YYNGEE. V dropped 0 bases and J dropped 7 bases, with 23 bases sitting between them. The CDR3 is 18 residues long. CDR3 DNA: TGTGCCAGCAGCGTAGTCGGGGCAGCCCCCGGGATTGGGAATGAGCAGTTCTTC. Translation gives CASSVVGAAPGIGNEQFF. Full variable domain (outside the CDR3, taken from reference TRBV9 and TRBJ2-1): DSGVTQTPKHLITATGQRVTLRCSPRSGDLSVYWYQQSLDQGLQFLIQYYNGEERAKGNILERFSAQQFPDLHSELNLSSLELGDSALYFCASSVVGAAPGIGNEQFFGPGTRLTVL.

The CDR3 DNA reads TGTGCCAGCAAGGGGGCTAGCGGGGCAGAGACCCAGTACTTC. This codes for CASKGASGAETQYF. This chain links TRBV7-2 with TRBJ2-5; TRBD2 aligns across 9 bases. The CDR3 totals 14 residues. Germline V lookup: CDR1 SGHTA, CDR2 FQGNSA. J was trimmed by 4 bases and V by 7 bases; bases with no gene match: 7.

The rearrangement uses TRBV5-1 and TRBJ2-3; 8 nucleotides agree with TRBD2. CDR1 is SGHRS and CDR2 is YFSETQ in the germline V gene. After removal of 2 bases from V and 6 bases from J, the junction contained 5 bases not matched to a gene. The CDR3 totals 14 residues. The CDR3 DNA sequence: TGCGCCAGCAGCTTCGAGACTAGCGCGGATACGCAGTATTTT. Translating gives CASSFETSADTQYF.

The J gene is TRBJ2-7, the V gene TRBV28, with a tentative D call TRBD2 (5 bases). Germline CDR1 is MDHEN and CDR2 is SYDVKM. V dropped 7 bases and J dropped 0 bases, with 16 bases sitting between them. This CDR3 contains 15 residues. The CDR3 DNA follows: TGTGCCAGCAAAAAAGGACTCCTATCCTCCTACGAGCAGTACTTC. The encoded protein is CASKKGLLSSYEQYF.

This chain connects TRBV6-2 or TRBV6-3 to TRBJ1-6, with a weak D call TRBD1 (5 bases). This CDR3 is 14 amino acids long. The V gene lost 6 bases and the J gene lost 9 bases, with 15 bases spanning the gap. Germline V gene lookup returns CDR1 MNHEY and CDR2 SVGEGT. Written as DNA, the CDR3 is TGTGCCAGCAGAGACGGACACCCAGGTTCACCCCTCCACTTT. Translating gives CASRDGHPGSPLHF.

At least ten counts were recorded for this clonotype. This rearrangement joins TRBV7-9 to TRBJ1-5; TRBD1 might be the D (6 bases). From germline, CDR1 is SEHNR and CDR2 FQNEAQ (reference sequence). The germline V and J ends were trimmed by 5 bases and 4 bases, with 12 bases remaining between them. The CDR3 sequence is 14 residues long. CDR3 loop: CASSLSTGNQPQHF. The DNA of the CDR3 is TGTGCCAGCAGCCTATCAACAGGGAATCAGCCCCAGCATTTT.

The table lists this clonotype with a few counts. The rearrangement uses TRBV7-9 and TRBJ2-7; 7 bases fit TRBD2. There are 13 residues in the CDR3. Per the germline V gene, CDR1 is SEHNR and CDR2 is FQNEAQ (reference sequence). The V and J ends lost 6 bases and 7 bases, in that order; junction bases with no gene match: 9. CDR3 loop: CASRLTGEGEQYF. CDR3 bases: TGTGCCAGCAGGTTGACGGGGGAGGGAGAGCAGTACTTC.